This T cell receptor beta chain was identified during a study of Graves' ophthalmopathy and Graves' hyperthyroidism. Study summary: Ahead of any treatment, peripheral blood was obtained at the initial diagnosis. Regarding the study as a whole: The model's ophthalmopathy progression predictions had around 64% sensitivity and 72% to 75% specificity. Among expanded thyroid clonotypes above 0.001 frequency, most also occurred in blood.

Amplification targeted the TCR beta CDR3 regions, with RNA transcripts as the source material. HTBI-primed first-round RT-PCR preceded second-round multiplex PCR. TCRdb itself ran the multiplex PCR reads through MiXCR, one entry per CDR3 protein. The table lists over 500,000 distinct CDR3 sequences, 22% of them singletons. The CDR3 sequence is 15 residues long. In germline, CDR1 is SGHAT, CDR2 FQNNGV. The V end lost 0 bases, the J end lost 4 bases, and 12 bases lay between the germline ends. This clonotype occurred many times. The antigen is unknown. Recruitment covered hyperthyroidism patients aged 18 to 65 whose new diagnosis was of under 2 months' duration.

This TCR derives from a woman aged 18-29 years with stable Graves' hyperthyroidism. Some clones in this sample may be carry-over from other donors' samples. This chain uses TRBV11-2 with TRBJ1-2; D is undetermined. The sample consisted of peripheral blood. The CDR3 loop reads CASSLEDGSPYGYTF. CDR3 nucleotide sequence: TGTGCCAGCAGCTTAGAGGACGGCAGTCCCTATGGCTACACCTTC.